This TCR beta chain originates from a study of Tregs in tolerant kidney transplant recipients. Whole-study results and caveats: Biological reproducibility was not directly addressed, but technical replication error appeared minimal.

This clone appeared many times. Its antigen is currently unknown. The CDR3 sequence is 16 residues long. The germline V gene has CDR1 SGDLS and CDR2 YYNGEE. The trim removed 6 bases at V and 4 bases at J, leaving 11 bases unmatched. Data came from immunoSEQ multiplex PCR; TCRdb stores just in-frame clones and leaves some out. The data show about 240,000 clones, 65% to 85% seen once. This TCR was recovered from a human donor in good health. The chain couples TRBV9 to TRBJ2-5; 11 positions agree with TRBD2. The source material was CD4+ T cells from blood. The CDR3 loop is CASTLLAGGQGETQYF. The CDR3 DNA is TGTGCCAGCACCCTCCTAGCGGGGGGCCAGGGAGAGACCCAGTACTTC.